The next 9 T cell receptor beta chains were all read from a single sample in a study of blood T cell repertoires in COVID-19. The repertoire was sequenced with immunoSEQ multiplex PCR; TCRdb's copy has only in-frame clones and lacks some. Among some 110,000 clones listed, approximately 80% were seen once. Sequenced: peripheral blood. These receptor sequences come from a man aged 65-85 years with acute or convalescent COVID-19.

The genes are TRBV6-4 and TRBJ2-1, with 10 bases fitting TRBD2. The CDR3 extends over 17 amino acids. J lost 2 bases, V lost 4 bases, and 8 bases had no gene match. The germline gives CDR1 MRHNA, CDR2 SNTAGT. CDR3 in DNA: TGTGCCAGCAGTGGACTAAGCGGGGGGGAAGCCTACAATGAGCAGTTCTTC. Protein: CASSGLSGGEAYNEQFF.

The chain has TRBV7-9 and TRBJ1-2; 10 positions agree with TRBD1. Germline V gene sequence: CDR1 SEHNR, CDR2 FQNEAQ (reference sequence). The CDR3 length is 14 residues. V lost 3 bases to trimming and J lost 6 bases; unmatched junction nucleotides: 4. The CDR3 spells CASSLDRGFDGYTF. In nucleotides, the CDR3 is TGTGCCAGCAGCTTGGACAGGGGGTTCGATGGCTACACCTTC.

V gene TRBV6-2 or TRBV6-3 combines with J gene TRBJ2-2; 7 bases align to TRBD1. The CDR3 length is 17 residues. Germline assignment: CDR1 MNHEY and CDR2 SVGEGT. Trimming removed 0 bases from V and 3 bases from J; junction bases left unmatched: 7. CDR3 bases: TGTGCCAGCAGTTACTCCGCTACAGGGGCTTACACCGGGGAGCTGTTTTTT. Amino acids: CASSYSATGAYTGELFF.

J is TRBJ1-6 and V is TRBV18, with a tentative D call TRBD1 (5 bases). This CDR3 has 16 residues. The V gene's germline CDR1 is KGHSH and CDR2 LQKENI. Trimming took 2 bases from V and 6 from J, leaving 14 bases between them. The CDR3 nucleotides read TGTGCCAGCTCACCATTCGGGGGGGACCCTAATTCACCCCTCCACTTT. It specifies CASSPFGGDPNSPLHF.

The CDR3 sequence is CASSRSIRGAGGPNTGELFF. The CDR3 DNA is TGTGCCAGCAGCCGCTCTATTCGGGGGGCGGGAGGGCCGAACACCGGGGAGCTGTTTTTT. The chain has TRBV3-1 (or the pseudogene TRBV3-2) and TRBJ2-2; 9 positions agree with TRBD2. Per the germline V gene, CDR1 is LGHDT and CDR2 is YNNKEL (reference sequence). The CDR3 is made up of 20 amino acids. With V trimmed by 4 bases and J by 0 bases, 15 bases remained unmatched.

V gene TRBV5-4 combines with J gene TRBJ2-2; 9 bases are a match to TRBD2. After removal of 4 bases from V and 5 bases from J, the junction contained 9 bases not matched to a gene. The CDR3 is 16 amino acids. Germline CDR1 is SGHNT and CDR2 is YYREEE (reference sequence). The CDR3 reads CASSQSGGMITGELFF. DNA for the CDR3: TGTGCCAGCAGCCAGAGCGGGGGGATGATTACCGGGGAGCTGTTTTTT.

The V call is TRBV24-1, the J call TRBJ2-1; 12 nucleotides agree with TRBD2. The CDR3 runs 17 residues. The V gene's germline CDR1 is KGHDR and CDR2 SFDVKD. V lost 6 bases to trimming and J lost 2 bases; unmatched junction nucleotides: 7. CDR3 in amino acids: CATSPASGGAAYNEQFF. CDR3 bases: TGTGCCACCAGTCCGGCTAGCGGGGGGGCCGCCTACAATGAGCAGTTCTTC.

This chain uses TRBV2 with TRBJ2-2; 7 nucleotides agree with TRBD1. Germline values: CDR1 SNHLY, CDR2 FYNNEI. There are 14 residues in the CDR3. The V segment lost 11 bases and the J segment 6 bases; nucleotides outside the gene matches: 12. The CDR3 loop is CAGSGDRGPGELFF. The CDR3 DNA follows: TGTGCCGGCTCCGGGGATAGGGGGCCCGGGGAGCTGTTTTTT.

V is TRBV9 and J is TRBJ2-2, with 8 bases that match TRBD1. CDR1 and CDR2 from the germline V gene are SGDLS and YYNGEE. The CDR3 runs to 15 residues. J gave up 4 bases and V 0 bases, and 2 bases lay outside the gene matches. The CDR3 DNA is TGTGCCAGCAGCGTAGGGGACAGGCGCACCGGGGAGCTGTTTTTT. Its protein product is CASSVGDRRTGELFF.